The sequence of this T cell receptor (beta chain) was determined in a study of OX40 agonist ivuxolimab in advanced cancers. Study-level background: Head and neck, renal cell, melanoma or hepatocellular carcinoma were the cancers that dose-escalation patients had. Two patients with cutaneous melanoma and one with hepatocellular carcinoma, three in total, showed partial responses.

Autoimmune disease history or systemic immunosuppression meant exclusion. Peripheral blood came from all dose cohorts at three timepoints. Germline V gene data show CDR1 as MNHEY and CDR2 as SMNVEV (reference sequence). The CDR3 runs to 14 residues. Trimming took 8 bases from V and 3 from J; bases not matched to a gene: 3. Data came from immunoSEQ multiplex PCR; TCRdb stores just in-frame clones and leaves some out. The sample lists some 60,000 clones, 80% to 95% occurring once. The chain uses TRBV27 and TRBJ2-1; 11 nucleotides line up with TRBD2. The sequence derives from an adult with an advanced solid tumor such as melanoma, head and neck, liver or kidney cancer. The input for sequencing was CD4+ or CD8+ T cells sorted from blood, taken in a trial of the OX40 agonist ivuxolimab. The CDR3 here is CASRGLAVYNEQFF. The CDR3 coding sequence is TGTGCCAGCCGGGGACTAGCGGTCTACAATGAGCAGTTCTTC.